These 26 T cell receptor beta chains came from one sample sequenced in a study of post-analysis software for immune sequencing data. Whole-study findings and limits: Patients had higher frequencies than controls of roughly 5 TRBV segments, including TRBV5-6, TRBV5-1 and TRBV20-1.

Built from TCR beta cDNA, the libraries had unique molecular identifiers in them. TCRdb independently ran MiXCR on the PCR reads; one entry per CDR3 protein. Among about 680,000 distinct CDR3 sequences, about 60% were seen once, and the ten largest hold about 10%. These receptors are not linked to any known antigen. The sequencing sample was made of blood. The receptor source for this set is a girl between 2 and 10 years old with multiple sclerosis.

The V call is TRBV14, the J call TRBJ1-1; TRBD1 is a possible D gene (5 bases). The germline CDR1 and CDR2 sequences are SGHDN and FVKESK. The CDR3 sequence is 15 residues long. V lost 2 bases and J 0 bases, leaving 10 bases between the germline ends. CDR3 coding DNA: TGTGCCAGCAGCCAAAGGGGAGGCTTGAACACTGAAGCTTTCTTT. This encodes CASSQRGGLNTEAFF.

This clonotype has a handful of counts. The chain combines TRBV27 with TRBJ2-1; 13 nucleotides agree with TRBD2. The CDR3 contains 17 residues. J gave up 7 bases and V 0 bases, and 6 bases lay outside the gene matches. Per germline, CDR1 MNHEY and CDR2 SMNVEV (reference sequence). CDR3 nucleotides: TGTGCCAGCAGTTTATCCCCGGGACTAGCGGGGCTAAATGAGCAGTTCTTC. It is translated as CASSLSPGLAGLNEQFF.

This clonotype was counted once. The chain couples TRBV11-2 to TRBJ2-1; 8 nucleotides agree with TRBD1. Germline CDR1 SGHAT, CDR2 FQNNGV. The CDR3 runs to 17 residues. The V gene end was trimmed by 3 bases and the J gene end by 6 bases; junction bases not matched to a gene: 13. The CDR3 DNA reads TGTGCCAGCAGCTTCGGACAGGGAAGGGTATATAGCAATGAGCAGTTCTTC. Translated: CASSFGQGRVYSNEQFF.

V is TRBV7-9 and J is TRBJ1-1; 7 bases are a match to TRBD1. Trimming removed 5 bases from V and 6 bases from J; junction bases left unmatched: 15. The germline V gene encodes CDR1 SEHNR and CDR2 FQNEAQ (reference sequence). The CDR3 runs 16 residues. For the CDR3, the DNA is TGTGCCAGCAGCGTACACTCGACAGGGAGGTGGGCTGAAGCTTTCTTT. Amino acids: CASSVHSTGRWAEAFF.

The chain joins TRBV29-1 to TRBJ2-7, with 7 bases identical to TRBD1. Looked up from germline, CDR1 is SQVTM and CDR2 is ANQGSEA. Germline trimming cut 7 bases from V and 0 bases from J; bases unmatched to any gene: 9. This CDR3 spans 14 amino acids. CDR3 DNA: TGCAGCGCATCCGGGACAGAATTCTCCTACGAGCAGTACTTC. It codes for CSASGTEFSYEQYF.

This clonotype occurred a few times. This rearrangement joins TRBV5-5 to TRBJ2-5; TRBD1 aligns across 11 bases. This CDR3 contains 15 residues. CDR1 SGHKS and CDR2 YYEKEE come from the germline V gene (reference sequence). The J segment lost 8 bases and the V segment lost 0 bases, leaving 6 bases of the junction unmatched. DNA for the CDR3: TGTGCCAGCAGCTTGGTCGGACAGGGGGCGCTTACCCAGTACTTC. Protein product: CASSLVGQGALTQYF.

The chain uses TRBV6-5 and TRBJ1-5, with D hard to call. The CDR3 is made up of 16 amino acids. CDR1 is MNHEY, CDR2 SVGAGI, per germline. Trimming took 5 bases from V and 2 from J, leaving 16 bases between them. The DNA of the CDR3 is TGTGCCAGCAGTCCCGGGATCTCAAATGGCAATCAGCCCCAGCATTTT. Translated, it gives CASSPGISNGNQPQHF.

This clonotype was counted a single time. The chain uses TRBV7-6 and TRBJ2-1; tentatively, D is TRBD1 (6 bases). The CDR3 length is 17 residues. Germline CDR1 is SGHVS and CDR2 is FNYEAQ. Trimming left V 0 bases short and J 7 bases short, with 19 bases between. The CDR3 is CASSLAWAGAGANEQFF. In DNA form, the CDR3 reads TGTGCCAGCAGCTTAGCGTGGGCAGGGGCTGGGGCGAATGAGCAGTTCTTC.

This clonotype was seen a few times. The rearrangement uses TRBV29-1 and TRBJ2-1; D is ambiguous. CDR3 length: 13 residues. The germline V gene has CDR1 SQVTM and CDR2 ANQGSEA. The V end lost 3 bases, the J end lost 4 bases, and 10 bases lay between the germline ends. CDR3 residues: CSVDLLHYNEQFF. The CDR3 DNA is TGCAGCGTTGATCTCCTTCATTACAATGAGCAGTTCTTC.

This chain connects TRBV20-1 to TRBJ2-7; 8 bases agree with TRBD1. The J segment lost 2 bases and the V segment lost 0 bases, leaving 9 bases of the junction unmatched. CDR3 length: 16 residues. Germline V gives CDR1 DFQATT, CDR2 SNEGSKA (reference sequence). CDR3 amino acids: CSARDRDRGPTYEQYF. In DNA, the CDR3 is TGCAGTGCTAGAGACCGCGACAGGGGCCCCACCTACGAGCAGTACTTC.

V and J are TRBV29-1 and TRBJ1-1; TRBD1 might be the D (5 bases). The CDR3 has 12 amino acids. The V and J ends lost 6 bases and 4 bases respectively, with 12 bases between them. Germline V gene lookup returns CDR1 SQVTM and CDR2 ANQGSEA. The CDR3 nucleotides are TGCAGCGTCGCCAGGGTTAGCACTGAAGCTTTCTTT. Translation: CSVARVSTEAFF.

This clonotype was picked up a small number of times. The chain couples TRBV7-2 to TRBJ1-4, with D perhaps matching TRBD1 (5 bases). This CDR3 has 14 amino acids. Germline CDR1 and CDR2: SGHTA and FQGNSA. Deletions cut 4 bases from V and 4 bases from J, with 10 bases between. The DNA of the CDR3 is TGTGCCAGCAGCTCTGACAGCAGTAATGAAAAACTGTTTTTT. It specifies CASSSDSSNEKLFF.

CDR3 loop: CASSFGDAGGDEQFF. DNA for the CDR3: TGTGCCAGCAGCTTCGGGGACGCCGGTGGGGATGAGCAGTTCTTC. J is TRBJ2-1 and V is TRBV7-9; D assignment may be TRBD1 or TRBD2 (5 bases each). The CDR3 has 15 residues. With 3 bases removed from V and 8 bases from J, the gap between germline ends came to 17 bases. The germline gives CDR1 SEHNR, CDR2 FQNEAQ (reference sequence).

This chain joins TRBV5-1 and TRBJ2-3; the D call may be TRBD1 or TRBD2 (6 bases each). The germline V and J ends were trimmed by 3 bases and 0 bases, with 20 bases remaining between them. Germline CDR1 SGHRS, CDR2 YFSETQ. This CDR3 is built from 18 residues. CDR3 sequence (DNA): TGCGCCAGCAGCTCACCCGGGGGCGGTAGAGCTAGCACAGATACGCAGTATTTT. It codes for CASSSPGGGRASTDTQYF.

The gene calls are TRBV7-2 and TRBJ2-3; perhaps TRBD1 as D (6 bases). This CDR3 contains 15 residues. V was shortened by 2 bases and J by 4 bases, with 13 bases between the two germline ends. Germline V gene data show CDR1 as SGHTA and CDR2 as FQGNSA. The CDR3 is CASSLQGKRADTQYF. In DNA form, the CDR3 reads TGTGCCAGCAGCTTACAGGGGAAGAGAGCAGATACGCAGTATTTT.

The chain carries TRBV5-1 and TRBJ1-2, with 10 bases matching TRBD1. J gave up 6 bases and V 7 bases, and 6 bases lay outside the gene matches. Looked up from germline, CDR1 is SGHRS and CDR2 is YFSETQ. The CDR3 totals 13 residues. CDR3 region: CASRTTGGDGYTF. The CDR3 DNA reads as TGCGCCAGCCGAACGACAGGGGGCGATGGCTACACCTTC. The complete variable domain, with remaining parts taken from reference TRBV5-1 and TRBJ1-2, reads KAGVTQTPRYLIKTRGQQVTLSCSPISGHRSVSWYQQTPGQGLQFLFEYFSETQRNKGNFPGRFSGRQFSNSRSEMNVSTLELGDSALYLCASRTTGGDGYTFGSGTRLTVV.

The sample holds a few counts of this clonotype. The rearrangement joins TRBV28 to TRBJ2-1, with 8 bases matching TRBD2. Per the germline V gene, CDR1 is MDHEN and CDR2 is SYDVKM. The CDR3 runs to 17 residues. The ends lost 5 bases at V and 0 bases at J; junction bases unmatched: 9. This CDR3 reads CASSPRVAGSSYNEQFF. In DNA form, the CDR3 reads TGTGCCAGCAGTCCCCGCGTAGCGGGAAGCTCCTACAATGAGCAGTTCTTC. Together with reference TRBV28 and TRBJ2-1, the CDR3 gives the full variable domain: DVKVTQSSRYLVKRTGEKVFLECVQDMDHENMFWYRQDPGLGLRLIYFSYDVKMKEKGDIPEGYSVSREKKERFSLILESASTNQTSMYLCASSPRVAGSSYNEQFFGPGTRLTVL.

The rearrangement uses TRBV6-2 or TRBV6-3 and TRBJ2-1, with 8 bases fitting TRBD2. The germline CDR1 and CDR2 sequences are MNHEY and SVGEGT. V was clipped by 5 bases and J by 14 bases; unmatched bases: 8. The length of the CDR3 is 12 residues. The CDR3 nucleotides read TGTGCCAGCAGTACCCTTGCGGGGGGAGAGTTCTTC. It is translated as CASSTLAGGEFF.

Concerning this clonotype itself: One end of the junction does not line up with germline, which may come from a read error. The chain couples TRBV7-7 to TRBJ2-1; TRBD2 aligns across 12 bases. Germline CDR1 is SSHAT and CDR2 is FNYEAQ (reference sequence). The CDR3 is made up of 16 amino acids. As DNA, the CDR3 is TGTGCTAGCAGCTTAGCGCTAGCGGGAGGGCGGAATGAGCAGTTCTTC. It yields the protein CASSLALAGGRNEQFF.

This clonotype has only a few counts. The DNA of the CDR3 is TGTGCCAGCAGGAGGGACATTTACAATGAGCAGTTCTTC. It codes for CASRRDIYNEQFF. The chain employs TRBV7-2 and TRBJ2-1, with D possibly TRBD1 on 6 matching bases. Looked up from germline, CDR1 is SGHTA and CDR2 is FQGNSA. This CDR3 comprises 13 residues. The germline V and J ends were trimmed by 6 bases and 4 bases, with 10 bases remaining between them.

This sequence joins TRBV3-1 and TRBJ2-4, with D hard to call. The J call is uncertain, as TRBJ2-7 better fits the DNA end. The CDR3 has 15 residues. Looked up from germline, CDR1 is LGHDT and CDR2 is YNNKEL (reference sequence). The CDR3 nucleotides are TGTGCCAGCAGCCAAGGGGCCGGTTCCTCCTACGAGCAGTACTTC. Translating it yields CASSQGAGSSYEQYF.

The V and J genes are TRBV7-8 and TRBJ2-4; weak D call: TRBD2 (7 bases). The germline V and J ends were trimmed by 2 bases and 1 base, with 15 bases remaining between them. The CDR3 is made up of 17 amino acids. Looked up from germline, CDR1 is SGHVS and CDR2 is FQNEAQ. The CDR3 nucleotides read TGTGCCAGCAGCTTACTAAGGGGGGGCGCGGCCAAAAACATTCAGTACTTC. This encodes CASSLLRGGAAKNIQYF.

J is TRBJ2-1 and V is TRBV28; perhaps TRBD1 as D (6 bases). CDR1 and CDR2 from the germline V gene are MDHEN and SYDVKM. This CDR3 is 15 amino acids long. Trimming took off 3 bases at V and 4 bases at J, with 13 bases between the two ends. This CDR3 reads CASSFLGQTYNEQFF. The CDR3 nucleotides read TGTGCCAGCAGTTTCCTAGGACAGACATACAATGAGCAGTTCTTC.

There are a few counts of this clonotype. The chain links TRBV29-1 to TRBJ2-1; 10 bases agree with TRBD1. Losses at the gene ends were 4 bases for V and 4 bases for J; bases not matched to a gene: 7. Germline V gives CDR1 SQVTM, CDR2 ANQGSEA. The CDR3 is 15 amino acids. Here the CDR3 DNA reads TGCAGCGTTGGGGAGTGGACAGGGGGTTACAATGAGCAGTTCTTC. Protein product: CSVGEWTGGYNEQFF.

In its sample, this clonotype was seen once. This chain joins TRBV11-1 and TRBJ2-1; D is uncertain. Trimming removed 2 bases from V and 1 base from J, with 9 bases in between. The CDR3 extends over 15 amino acids. Germline V gene sequence: CDR1 SGHAT, CDR2 FQDESV (reference sequence). Here the CDR3 DNA reads TGTGCCAGCAGCTTAAGGTTGGGGTCCTACAATGAGCAGTTCTTC. Encoded protein: CASSLRLGSYNEQFF.

This sequence joins TRBV3-1 and TRBJ1-1; D uncertain. Germline CDR1 LGHDT, CDR2 YNNKEL (reference sequence). This CDR3 has 14 amino acids. Trimming shortened V by 1 base and J by 1 base, and 7 bases separated the two germline ends. This CDR3 is CASSQVGENTEAFF. The CDR3, as DNA: TGTGCCAGCAGCCAAGTCGGGGAGAACACTGAAGCTTTCTTT.